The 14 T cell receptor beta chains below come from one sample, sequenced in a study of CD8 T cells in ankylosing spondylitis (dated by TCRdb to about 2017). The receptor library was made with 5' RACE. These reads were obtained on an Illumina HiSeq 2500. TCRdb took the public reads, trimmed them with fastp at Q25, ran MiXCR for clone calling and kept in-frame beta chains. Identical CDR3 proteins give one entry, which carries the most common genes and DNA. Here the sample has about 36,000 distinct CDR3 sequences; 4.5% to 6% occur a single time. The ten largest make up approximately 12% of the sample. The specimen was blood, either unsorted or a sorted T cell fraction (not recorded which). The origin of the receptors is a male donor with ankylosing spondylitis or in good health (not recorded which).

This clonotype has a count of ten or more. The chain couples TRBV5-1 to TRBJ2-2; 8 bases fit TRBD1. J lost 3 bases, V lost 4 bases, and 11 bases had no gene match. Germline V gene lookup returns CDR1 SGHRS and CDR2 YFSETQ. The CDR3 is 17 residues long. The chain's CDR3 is CASSPSPQGADTGELFF. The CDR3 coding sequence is TGCGCCAGCAGCCCTAGTCCTCAGGGGGCCGACACCGGGGAGCTGTTTTTT.

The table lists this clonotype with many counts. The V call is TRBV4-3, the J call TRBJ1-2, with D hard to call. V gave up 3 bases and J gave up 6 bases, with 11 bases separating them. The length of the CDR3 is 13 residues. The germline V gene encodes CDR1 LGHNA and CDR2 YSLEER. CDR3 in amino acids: CASSQTEVNGYTF. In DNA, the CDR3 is TGCGCCAGCAGCCAGACCGAAGTCAATGGCTACACCTTC.

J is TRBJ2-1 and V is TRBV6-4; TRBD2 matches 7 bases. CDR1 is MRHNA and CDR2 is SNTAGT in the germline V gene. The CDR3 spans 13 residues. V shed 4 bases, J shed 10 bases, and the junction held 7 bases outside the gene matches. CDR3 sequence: CASSVGLGGEQFF. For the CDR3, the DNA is TGTGCCAGCAGTGTAGGACTAGGAGGCGAGCAGTTCTTC.

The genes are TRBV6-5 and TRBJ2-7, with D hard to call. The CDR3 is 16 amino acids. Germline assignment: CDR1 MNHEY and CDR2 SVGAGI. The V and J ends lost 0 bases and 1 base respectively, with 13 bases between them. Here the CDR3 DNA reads TGTGCCAGCAGTTACTCGGCAGGAGCGAAGTCCTACGAGCAGTACTTC. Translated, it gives CASSYSAGAKSYEQYF.

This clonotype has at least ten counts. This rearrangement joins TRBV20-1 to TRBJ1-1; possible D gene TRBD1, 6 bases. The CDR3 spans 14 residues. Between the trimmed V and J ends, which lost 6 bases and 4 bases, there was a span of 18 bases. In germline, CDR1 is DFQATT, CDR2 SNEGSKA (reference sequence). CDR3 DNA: TGCAGTGCCATAGCGGGGGAAGGGGGCACTGAAGCTTTCTTT. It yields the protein CSAIAGEGGTEAFF.

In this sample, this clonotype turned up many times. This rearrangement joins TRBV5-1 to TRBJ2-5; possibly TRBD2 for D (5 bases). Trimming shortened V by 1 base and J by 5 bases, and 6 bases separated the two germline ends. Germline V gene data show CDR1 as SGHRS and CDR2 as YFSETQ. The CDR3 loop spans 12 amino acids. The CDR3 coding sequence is TGCGCCAGCAGCTTGAGAGGGGAGACCCAGTACTTC. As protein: CASSLRGETQYF.

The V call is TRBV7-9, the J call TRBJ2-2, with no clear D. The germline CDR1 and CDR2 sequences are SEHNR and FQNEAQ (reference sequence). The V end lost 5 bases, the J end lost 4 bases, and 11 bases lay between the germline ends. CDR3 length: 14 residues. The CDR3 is CASSPRHTTGELFF. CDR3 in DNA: TGTGCCAGCAGCCCCCGGCACACCACCGGGGAGCTGTTTTTT.

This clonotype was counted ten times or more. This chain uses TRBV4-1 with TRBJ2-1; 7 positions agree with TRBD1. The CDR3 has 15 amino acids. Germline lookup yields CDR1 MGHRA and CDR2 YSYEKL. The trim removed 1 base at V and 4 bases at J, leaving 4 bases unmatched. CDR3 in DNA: TGCGCCAGCAGCCAAGTCGCAGGGGGTTACAATGAGCAGTTCTTC. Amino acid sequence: CASSQVAGGYNEQFF.

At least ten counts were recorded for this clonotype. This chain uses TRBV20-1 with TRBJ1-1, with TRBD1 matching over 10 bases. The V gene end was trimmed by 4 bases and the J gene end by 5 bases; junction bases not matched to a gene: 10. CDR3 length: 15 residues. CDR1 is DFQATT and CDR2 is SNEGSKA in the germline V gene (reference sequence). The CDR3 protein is CSATLPGQGNTEAFF. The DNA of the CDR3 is TGCAGTGCTACCCTCCCGGGACAGGGGAATACTGAAGCTTTCTTT.

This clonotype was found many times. Here the CDR3 reads CASSPRVGGETQYF. CDR3 bases: TGTGCCAGTAGTCCGCGGGTAGGAGGAGAGACCCAGTACTTC. This chain uses TRBV19 with TRBJ2-5; maybe TRBD2 (5 bases). V was shortened by 5 bases and J by 4 bases, with 14 bases between the two germline ends. This CDR3 has 14 amino acids. Looked up from germline, CDR1 is LNHDA and CDR2 is SQIVND (reference sequence).

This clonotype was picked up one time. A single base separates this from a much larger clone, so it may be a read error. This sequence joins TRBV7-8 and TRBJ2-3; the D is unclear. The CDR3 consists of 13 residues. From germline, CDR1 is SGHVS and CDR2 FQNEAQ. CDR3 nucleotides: TGTGCCCGCAGCTTCGGAAGCACAGATACGCAGTATTTT. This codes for CARSFGSTDTQYF.

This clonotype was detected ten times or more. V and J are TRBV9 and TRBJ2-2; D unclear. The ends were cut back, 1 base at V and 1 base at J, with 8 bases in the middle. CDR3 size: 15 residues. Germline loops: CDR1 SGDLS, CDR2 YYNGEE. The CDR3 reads CASSVTQVNTGELFF. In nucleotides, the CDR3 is TGTGCCAGCAGCGTAACCCAGGTGAACACCGGGGAGCTGTTTTTT.

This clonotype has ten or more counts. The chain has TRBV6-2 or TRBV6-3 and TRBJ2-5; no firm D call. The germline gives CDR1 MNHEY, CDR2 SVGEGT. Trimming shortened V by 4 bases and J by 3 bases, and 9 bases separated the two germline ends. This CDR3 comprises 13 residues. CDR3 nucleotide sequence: TGTGCCAGCAGTTCCTTCGGAGAAGAGACCCAGTACTTC. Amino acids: CASSSFGEETQYF.

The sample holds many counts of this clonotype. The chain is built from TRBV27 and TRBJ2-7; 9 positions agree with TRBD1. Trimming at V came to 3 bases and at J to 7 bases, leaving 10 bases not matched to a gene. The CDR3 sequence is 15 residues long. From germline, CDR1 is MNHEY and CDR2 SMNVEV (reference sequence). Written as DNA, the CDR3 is TGTGCCAGCAGTTTGTCGGGGACAGGGCTTGGGGAGCAGTACTTC. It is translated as CASSLSGTGLGEQYF.